A single sample is the source of the 20 T cell receptor beta chains below, sequenced in a study of T cells in Graves' hyperthyroidism and ophthalmopathy. Template material for amplifying TCR beta CDR3 regions consisted of RNA transcripts. TCR CDR3 regions were first amplified by RT-PCR with HTBI primers. TCRdb re-analysed the multiplex PCR reads in MiXCR, keeping a single row per CDR3 protein. This table has 600,000 or so distinct CDR3 sequences, 15% to 20% appearing once. The source material was blood. These receptors were collected from a woman younger than 45 with Graves' hyperthyroidism.

This clonotype was seen ten or more times. The chain is built from TRBV20-1 and TRBJ2-7; 13 bases are a match to TRBD2. The germline V gene encodes CDR1 DFQATT and CDR2 SNEGSKA (reference sequence). The V segment lost 3 bases and the J segment 12 bases; nucleotides outside the gene matches: 14. This CDR3 is built from 15 residues. The CDR3 here is CSASAPRTSGRGAYF. The CDR3 bases are TGCAGTGCTAGCGCCCCCCGGACTAGCGGGAGAGGAGCGTACTTC.

The sample holds many counts of this clonotype. This chain joins TRBV28 and TRBJ1-5, with 7 bases aligning to TRBD1. The CDR3 runs 16 residues. V was clipped by 6 bases and J by 2 bases; unmatched bases: 10. CDR1 is MDHEN, CDR2 SYDVKM, per germline. CDR3 nucleotide sequence: TGTGCCAGCAGATCCTTGGGGACAGCCGGCAATCAGCCCCAGCATTTT. This encodes CASRSLGTAGNQPQHF.

This clonotype came up a few times. The CDR3 here is CASSSPDGGADTQYF. The DNA of the CDR3 is TGTGCCAGCAGCTCCCCCGATGGTGGCGCAGATACGCAGTATTTT. The chain is built from TRBV5-4 and TRBJ2-3; D is ambiguous. Germline loops: CDR1 SGHNT, CDR2 YYREEE (reference sequence). V lost 3 bases, J lost 4 bases, and 15 bases lay in between. The CDR3 is made up of 15 amino acids.

This clonotype was recorded at least ten times. V gene TRBV28 combines with J gene TRBJ1-5; 9 nucleotides align to TRBD1. Per the germline V gene, CDR1 is MDHEN and CDR2 is SYDVKM. The CDR3 has 15 residues. Germline trimming cut 9 bases from V and 5 bases from J; bases unmatched to any gene: 11. The CDR3 sequence: CASGNRGQGDQPQHF. The CDR3 DNA reads as TGTGCCAGTGGAAACAGGGGACAGGGCGATCAGCCCCAGCATTTT.

At least ten counts were recorded for this clonotype. V gene TRBV19 combines with J gene TRBJ1-5, with D possibly TRBD1 on 6 matching bases. The CDR3 runs 12 residues. Trimming removed 4 bases from V and 6 bases from J, with 7 bases in between. In germline, CDR1 is LNHDA, CDR2 SQIVND (reference sequence). The CDR3 region is CASSRGLQPQHF. Here the CDR3 DNA reads TGTGCCAGTAGTAGGGGGCTTCAGCCCCAGCATTTT.

The rearrangement uses TRBV12-3 or TRBV12-4 and TRBJ2-1; D is unresolved. The length of the CDR3 is 11 residues. The V end was cut by 3 bases, the J end by 14 bases, with 11 bases between. Here the CDR3 reads CASSFGGIEFF. In DNA, the CDR3 is TGTGCCAGCAGTTTTGGCGGAATCGAGTTCTTC.

The CDR3 bases are TGCAGCGCCGGGACAGGGGCCACTGAAGCTTTCTTT. Translating gives CSAGTGATEAFF. This sequence joins TRBV29-1 and TRBJ1-1, with TRBD1 matching 10 bases. J lost 4 bases, V lost 7 bases, and 3 bases had no gene match. Germline V gene lookup returns CDR1 SQVTM and CDR2 ANQGSEA. CDR3 size: 12 residues.

This clonotype was seen more than once but under ten times. This rearrangement joins TRBV6-1 to TRBJ2-1, with D unclear. V lost 11 bases and J lost 15, with 23 bases in between. The CDR3 covers 12 residues. Germline V gives CDR1 MNHNS, CDR2 SASEGT. CDR3 DNA sequence: TGTGCCTCCTCGCCTGTGGCTAGTAATCTGTTCTTC. As protein: CASSPVASNLFF.

The genes are TRBV5-5 and TRBJ1-2, with D perhaps matching TRBD1 (5 bases). The CDR3 totals 14 residues. CDR1 and CDR2 (germline): SGHKS, YYEKEE (reference sequence). Between the trimmed V and J ends, which lost 1 base and 3 bases, there was a span of 10 bases. CDR3 region: CASSLTGYHYGYTF. CDR3 coding DNA: TGTGCCAGCAGCTTGACAGGTTATCACTATGGCTACACCTTC. The entire variable domain, with the rest obtained from reference TRBV5-5 and TRBJ1-2, is as follows: DAGVTQSPTHLIKTRGQQVTLRCSPISGHKSVSWYQQVLGQGPQFIFQYYEKEERGRGNFPDRFSARQFPNYSSELNVNALLLGDSALYLCASSLTGYHYGYTFGSGTRLTVV.

The rearrangement joins TRBV9 to TRBJ2-4; tentatively, D is TRBD2 (6 bases). Germline V gives CDR1 SGDLS, CDR2 YYNGEE. The V and J ends lost 2 bases and 0 bases respectively, with 12 bases between them. This CDR3 has 16 residues. Here the CDR3 DNA reads TGTGCCAGCAGCGTGGGGCGGGATCTAGCCAAAAACATTCAGTACTTC. It specifies CASSVGRDLAKNIQYF.

At least ten counts were recorded for this clonotype. The chain is built from TRBV7-3 and TRBJ1-1; 9 nucleotides agree with TRBD1. Germline V gives CDR1 SGHTA, CDR2 FQGTGA. CDR3 length equals 15 residues. Losses at the gene ends were 0 bases for V and 4 bases for J; bases not matched to a gene: 3. As DNA, the CDR3 is TGTGCCAGCAGCTTAACCGGGACAGGGAGCACTGAAGCTTTCTTT. Protein: CASSLTGTGSTEAFF.

This clonotype has more than one count but fewer than ten. The rearrangement links TRBV20-1 to TRBJ2-2, with 13 bases fitting TRBD2. V dropped 5 bases and J dropped 5; count of bases not matched to a gene: 2. Per the germline V gene, CDR1 is DFQATT and CDR2 is SNEGSKA (reference sequence). CDR3 length: 14 residues. CDR3 DNA sequence: TGCAGTGCTGAGGGACTAGCGGGGACCGGGGAGCTGTTTTTT. This sequence encodes CSAEGLAGTGELFF.

This chain uses TRBV3-1 with TRBJ2-2, with 11 bases aligning to TRBD2. Losses at the gene ends were 3 bases for V and 2 bases for J; bases not matched to a gene: 5. Germline values: CDR1 LGHDT, CDR2 YNNKEL (reference sequence). This CDR3 comprises 17 residues. In nucleotides, the CDR3 is TGTGCCAGCAGCCAGGTAGCGGGAGGGACAAACACCGGGGAGCTGTTTTTT. Translation gives CASSQVAGGTNTGELFF.

The J gene is TRBJ2-4, the V gene TRBV18; tentatively, D is TRBD1 or TRBD2 (5 bases each). The V gene's germline CDR1 is KGHSH and CDR2 LQKENI. The CDR3 is 17 residues long. Trimming took 3 bases from V and 0 from J, leaving 15 bases between them. The CDR3 is CASSPTGATLAKNIQYF. CDR3 coding DNA: TGTGCCAGCTCACCGACCGGGGCGACTCTAGCCAAAAACATTCAGTACTTC.

The gene calls are TRBV5-1 and TRBJ1-2; TRBD1 matches 9 bases. The length of the CDR3 is 14 residues. The junction had 3 bases not matched to a gene; V was cut back by 4 bases and J by 2 bases. Per the germline V gene, CDR1 is SGHRS and CDR2 is YFSETQ. CDR3 sequence (DNA): TGCGCCAGCAGCGCGGGACAGGGAAACTATGGCTACACCTTC. It translates to CASSAGQGNYGYTF.

Ten or more counts support this clonotype. The chain links TRBV29-1 to TRBJ2-5, with D perhaps TRBD1 or TRBD2 (5 bases each). The CDR3 is 14 amino acids. CDR1 and CDR2 (germline): SQVTM, ANQGSEA. The V and J ends lost 6 bases and 4 bases respectively, with 18 bases between them. The CDR3 DNA follows: TGCAGCGTGACCCCAGGCGGTGGGGGAGAGACCCAGTACTTC. Protein: CSVTPGGGGETQYF.

This clonotype was detected a few times. Likely a read error: the CDR3 ends without its conserved phenylalanine or tryptophan. V gene TRBV27 combines with J gene TRBJ2-3; weak D call: TRBD2 (5 bases). The germline gives CDR1 MNHEY, CDR2 SMNVEV (reference sequence). The V end lost 4 bases, the J end lost 2 bases, and 13 bases lay between the germline ends. This CDR3 spans 15 amino acids. The CDR3 reads CASSSPSRATDTQYS. Here the CDR3 DNA reads TGTGCCAGCAGTTCCCCATCGCGGGCCACAGATACGCAGTATTCT.

This clonotype was observed many times. The chain couples TRBV28 to TRBJ2-5; 10 bases agree with TRBD2. Unmatched junction bases numbered 7, after V lost 3 bases and J lost 3 bases. Per germline, CDR1 MDHEN and CDR2 SYDVKM. The CDR3 is 16 residues long. The CDR3 bases are TGTGCCAGCAGTTTGGAACTAGCGGGGACTAAAGAGACCCAGTACTTC. It codes for CASSLELAGTKETQYF.

For this clonotype: A junction end diverges from the germline sequence, so it may reflect a read error. The CDR3 protein is CAGSEARANEQFF. CDR3 coding DNA: TGTGCCGGCAGTGAAGCACGGGCCAATGAGCAGTTCTTC. The chain couples TRBV2 to TRBJ2-1; unclear D gene. CDR1 is SNHLY, CDR2 FYNNEI, per germline. This CDR3 comprises 13 residues.

Only one count was recorded for this clonotype. One end of the junction is discordant with germline, which a read error may explain. CDR3 in DNA: TGTGCCAGCGGCTTAGGCGCTAGGACGACCGCCTCCTTC. Encoded protein: CASGLGARTTASF. The chain employs TRBV7-9 and TRBJ1-2, with no clear D. Germline CDR1 is SEHNR and CDR2 is FQNEAQ (reference sequence). This CDR3 region has 13 residues.